Included here is one TCR beta chain sequence, with context. The junction departs from germline at one end; a sequencing error may be responsible. TCRdb's table, derived via immunoSEQ multiplex PCR, lists solely in-frame clones and lacks some. This table has 55,000 to 80,000 clones, around 86% appearing once. The sample originates from a study of OX40 agonist ivuxolimab in advanced cancers. Across the whole study: Allowance was made for prior anti-PD-1, anti-PD-L1 or anti-CTLA-4 therapy, and roughly 40% had some. Partial responses were achieved by three patients: one hepatocellular carcinoma, two cutaneous melanoma.

Looked up from germline, CDR1 is SNHLY and CDR2 is FYNNEI. This CDR3 region has 15 residues. The V call is TRBV2, the J call TRBJ2-5; 11 positions match TRBD2. The sample here was CD4+ or CD8+ T cells sorted from blood, taken in a trial of the OX40 agonist ivuxolimab. The sequence was obtained from an adult with an advanced solid tumor such as melanoma, head and neck, liver or kidney cancer. The CDR3 sequence is CASSVSGGAQGTQYF. CDR3 coding DNA: TGTGCCAGCAGTGTTAGCGGGGGGGCCCAAGGGACCCAGTACTTC.